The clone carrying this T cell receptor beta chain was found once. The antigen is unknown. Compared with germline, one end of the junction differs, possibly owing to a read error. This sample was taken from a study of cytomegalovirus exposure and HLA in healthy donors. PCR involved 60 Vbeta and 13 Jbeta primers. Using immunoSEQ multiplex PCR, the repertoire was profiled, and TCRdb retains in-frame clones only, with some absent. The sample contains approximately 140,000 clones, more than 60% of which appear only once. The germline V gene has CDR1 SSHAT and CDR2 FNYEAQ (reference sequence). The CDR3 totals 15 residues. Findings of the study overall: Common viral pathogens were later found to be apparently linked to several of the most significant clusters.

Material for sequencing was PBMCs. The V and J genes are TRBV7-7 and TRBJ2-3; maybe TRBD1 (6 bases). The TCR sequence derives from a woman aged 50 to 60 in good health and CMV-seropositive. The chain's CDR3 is CASSQGWAITDTQYF. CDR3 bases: TGTGCTAGCAGCCAGGGGTGGGCGATCACAGATACGCAGTATTTT.